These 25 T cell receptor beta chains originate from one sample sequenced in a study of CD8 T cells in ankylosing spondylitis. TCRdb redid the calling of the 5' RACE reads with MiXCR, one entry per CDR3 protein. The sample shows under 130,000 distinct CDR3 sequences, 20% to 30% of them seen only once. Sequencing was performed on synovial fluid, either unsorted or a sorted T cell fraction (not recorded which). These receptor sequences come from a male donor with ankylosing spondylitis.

The CDR3 DNA sequence: TGCAGTGCAGGGGGATGGGAGACCCAGTACTTC. Its protein product is CSAGGWETQYF. V usage is TRBV20-1 and J usage is TRBJ2-5; D is possibly TRBD1 (6 bases). This CDR3 spans 11 amino acids. The germline CDR1 and CDR2 sequences are DFQATT and SNEGSKA (reference sequence). The V end was cut by 6 bases, the J end by 5 bases, with 10 bases between.

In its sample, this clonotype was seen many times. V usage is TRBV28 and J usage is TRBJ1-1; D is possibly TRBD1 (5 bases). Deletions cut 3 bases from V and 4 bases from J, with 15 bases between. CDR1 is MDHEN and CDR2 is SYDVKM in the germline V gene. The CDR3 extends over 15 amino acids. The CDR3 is CASSFFGAGSTEAFF. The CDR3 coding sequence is TGTGCCAGCAGTTTCTTTGGGGCGGGATCCACTGAAGCTTTCTTT.

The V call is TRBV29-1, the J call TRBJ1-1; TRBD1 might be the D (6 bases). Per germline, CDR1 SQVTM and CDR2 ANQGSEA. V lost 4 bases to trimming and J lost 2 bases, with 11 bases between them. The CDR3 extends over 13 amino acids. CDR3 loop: CSVAGVRNTEAFF. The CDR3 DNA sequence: TGCAGCGTTGCAGGGGTTCGAAACACTGAAGCTTTCTTT.

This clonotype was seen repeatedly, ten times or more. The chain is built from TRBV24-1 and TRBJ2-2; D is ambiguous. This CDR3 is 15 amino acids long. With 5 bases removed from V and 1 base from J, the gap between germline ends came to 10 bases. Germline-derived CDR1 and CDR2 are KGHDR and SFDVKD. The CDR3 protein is CATSAQNLNTGELFF. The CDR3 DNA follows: TGTGCCACCAGTGCGCAGAATTTGAACACCGGGGAGCTGTTTTTT.

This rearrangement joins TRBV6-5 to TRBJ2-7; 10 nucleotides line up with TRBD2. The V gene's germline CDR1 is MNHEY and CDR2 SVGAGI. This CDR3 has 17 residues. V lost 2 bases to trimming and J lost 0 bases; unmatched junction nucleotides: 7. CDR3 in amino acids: CASSYKTSGMTSYEQYF. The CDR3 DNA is TGTGCCAGCAGTTACAAAACTAGCGGGATGACCTCCTACGAGCAGTACTTC.

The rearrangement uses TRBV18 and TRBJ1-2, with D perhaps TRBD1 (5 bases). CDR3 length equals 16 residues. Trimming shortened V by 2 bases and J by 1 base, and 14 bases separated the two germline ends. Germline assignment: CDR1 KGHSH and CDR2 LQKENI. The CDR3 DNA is TGTGCCAGCTCACCAGCGGGGCAGCTCGTTAACTATGGCTACACCTTC. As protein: CASSPAGQLVNYGYTF.

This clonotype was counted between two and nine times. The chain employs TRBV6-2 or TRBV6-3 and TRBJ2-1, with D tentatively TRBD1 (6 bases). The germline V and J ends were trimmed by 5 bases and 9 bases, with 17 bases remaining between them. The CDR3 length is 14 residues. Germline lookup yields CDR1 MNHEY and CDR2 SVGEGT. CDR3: CASSRWDIMGEQFF. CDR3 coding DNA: TGTGCCAGCAGTCGATGGGACATAATGGGTGAGCAGTTCTTC.

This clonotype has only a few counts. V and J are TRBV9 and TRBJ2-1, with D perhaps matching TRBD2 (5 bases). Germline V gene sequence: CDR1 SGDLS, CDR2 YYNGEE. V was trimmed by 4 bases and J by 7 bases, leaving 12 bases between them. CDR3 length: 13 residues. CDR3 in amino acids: CASSSSGKNEQFF. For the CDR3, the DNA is TGTGCCAGCAGCTCCAGCGGAAAGAATGAGCAGTTCTTC.

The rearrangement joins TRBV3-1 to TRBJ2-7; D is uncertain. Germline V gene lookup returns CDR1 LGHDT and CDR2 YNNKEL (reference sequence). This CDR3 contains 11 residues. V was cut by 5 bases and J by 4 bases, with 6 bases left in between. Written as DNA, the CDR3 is TGTGCCAGCAGCATAGGGTACGAGCAGTACTTC. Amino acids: CASSIGYEQYF.

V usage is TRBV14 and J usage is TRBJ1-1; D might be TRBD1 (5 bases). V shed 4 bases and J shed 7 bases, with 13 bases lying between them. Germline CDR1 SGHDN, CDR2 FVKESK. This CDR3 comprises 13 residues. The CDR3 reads CASSPSPRVEAFF. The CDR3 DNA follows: TGTGCCAGCAGCCCTTCCCCCAGGGTTGAAGCTTTCTTT.

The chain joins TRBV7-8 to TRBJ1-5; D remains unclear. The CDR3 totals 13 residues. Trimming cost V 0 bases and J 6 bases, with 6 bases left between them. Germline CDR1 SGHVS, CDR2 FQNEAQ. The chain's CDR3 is CASSLAVAQPQHF. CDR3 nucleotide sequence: TGTGCCAGCAGCTTAGCGGTAGCTCAGCCCCAGCATTTT.

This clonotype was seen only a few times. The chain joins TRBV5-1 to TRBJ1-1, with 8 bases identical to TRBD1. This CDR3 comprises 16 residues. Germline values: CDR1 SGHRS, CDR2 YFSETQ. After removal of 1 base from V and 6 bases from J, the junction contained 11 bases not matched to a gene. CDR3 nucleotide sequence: TGCGCCAGCAGCTTGCCAACCGGACAGGGAACTTCTGAAGCTTTCTTT. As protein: CASSLPTGQGTSEAFF.

The CDR3 DNA reads TGTGCCACCAGTGATCCTACAGGCTCTGGGGCCAACGTCCTGACTTTC. Encoded protein: CATSDPTGSGANVLTF. This chain connects TRBV24-1 to TRBJ2-6; D possibly corresponds to TRBD1 (5 bases). The CDR3 is 16 residues long. Trimming removed 3 bases at V and 0 bases at J, with 8 bases between. The V gene's germline CDR1 is KGHDR and CDR2 SFDVKD.

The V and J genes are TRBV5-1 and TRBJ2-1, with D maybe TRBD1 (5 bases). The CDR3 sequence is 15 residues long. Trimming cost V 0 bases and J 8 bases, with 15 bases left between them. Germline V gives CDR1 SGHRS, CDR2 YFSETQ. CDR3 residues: CASSLDRYVVDEQFF. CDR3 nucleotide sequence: TGCGCCAGCAGCTTGGACAGGTACGTCGTGGATGAGCAGTTCTTC.

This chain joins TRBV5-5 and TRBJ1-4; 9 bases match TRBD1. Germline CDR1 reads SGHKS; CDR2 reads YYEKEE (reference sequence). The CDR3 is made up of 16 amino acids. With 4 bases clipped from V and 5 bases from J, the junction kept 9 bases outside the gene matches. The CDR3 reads CASSVLPGTGNEKLFF. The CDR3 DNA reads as TGTGCCAGCAGCGTGCTACCCGGGACAGGGAATGAAAAACTGTTTTTT.

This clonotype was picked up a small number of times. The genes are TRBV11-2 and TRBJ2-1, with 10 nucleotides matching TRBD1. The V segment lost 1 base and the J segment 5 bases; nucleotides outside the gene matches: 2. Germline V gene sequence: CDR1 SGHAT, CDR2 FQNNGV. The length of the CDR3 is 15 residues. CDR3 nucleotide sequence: TGTGCCAGCAGCTTAGGACAGGGGGCGAACAATGAGCAGTTCTTC. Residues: CASSLGQGANNEQFF.

The CDR3 region has the DNA TGTGCCAGCAGTGAAGTAGGCAGGCAAGAGACCCAGTACTTC. This sequence encodes CASSEVGRQETQYF. The chain employs TRBV6-1 and TRBJ2-5; unclear D gene. The CDR3 runs 14 residues. Germline values: CDR1 MNHNS, CDR2 SASEGT. Deletions cut 1 base from V and 2 bases from J, with 8 bases between.

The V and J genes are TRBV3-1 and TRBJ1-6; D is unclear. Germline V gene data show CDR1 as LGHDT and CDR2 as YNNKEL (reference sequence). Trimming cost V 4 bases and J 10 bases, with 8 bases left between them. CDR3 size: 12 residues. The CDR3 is CASSLSQSPLHF. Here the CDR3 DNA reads TGTGCCAGCAGCCTCTCACAGTCACCCCTCCACTTT.

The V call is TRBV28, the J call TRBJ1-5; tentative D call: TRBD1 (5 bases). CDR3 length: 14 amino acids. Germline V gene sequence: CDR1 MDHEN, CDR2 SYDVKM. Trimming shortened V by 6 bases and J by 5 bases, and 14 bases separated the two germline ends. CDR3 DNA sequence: TGTGCCAGCAGCCCGTTAACGGGGGATCAGCCCCAGCATTTT. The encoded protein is CASSPLTGDQPQHF.

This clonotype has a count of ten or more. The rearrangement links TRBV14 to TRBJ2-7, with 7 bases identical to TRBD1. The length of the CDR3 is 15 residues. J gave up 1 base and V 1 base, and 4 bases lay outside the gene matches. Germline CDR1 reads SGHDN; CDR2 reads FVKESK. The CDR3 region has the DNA TGTGCCAGCAGCCAAGGGCAGGGGGTATCCTACGAGCAGTACGTC. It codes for CASSQGQGVSYEQYV.

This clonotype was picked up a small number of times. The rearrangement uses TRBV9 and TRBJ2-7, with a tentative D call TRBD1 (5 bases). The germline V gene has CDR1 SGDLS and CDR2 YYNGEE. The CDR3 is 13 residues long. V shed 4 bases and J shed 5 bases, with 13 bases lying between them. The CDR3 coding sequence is TGTGCCAGCAGCTTAGATCAGGGCGACGAGCAGTACGTC. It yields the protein CASSLDQGDEQYV.

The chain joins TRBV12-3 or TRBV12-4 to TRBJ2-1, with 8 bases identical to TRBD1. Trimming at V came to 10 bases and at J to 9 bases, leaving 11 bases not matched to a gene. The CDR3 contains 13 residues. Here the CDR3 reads CATTDRVHGEQFF. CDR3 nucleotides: TGTGCCACTACGGACAGGGTACATGGTGAGCAGTTCTTC.

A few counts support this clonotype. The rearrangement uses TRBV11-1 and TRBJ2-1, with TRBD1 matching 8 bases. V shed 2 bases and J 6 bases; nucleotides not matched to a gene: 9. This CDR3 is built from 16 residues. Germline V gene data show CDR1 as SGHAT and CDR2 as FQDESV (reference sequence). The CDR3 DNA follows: TGTGCCAGCAGCTTACTCCCAGGGGGCACAGGCAATGAGCAGTTCTTC. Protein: CASSLLPGGTGNEQFF.

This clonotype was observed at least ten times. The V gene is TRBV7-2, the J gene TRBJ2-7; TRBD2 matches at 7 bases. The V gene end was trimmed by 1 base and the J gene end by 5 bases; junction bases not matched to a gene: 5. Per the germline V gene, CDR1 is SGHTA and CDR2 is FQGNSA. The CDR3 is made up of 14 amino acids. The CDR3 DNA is TGTGCCAGCAGCTTAGATCCTAGCGGAAACGAGCAGTACTTC. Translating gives CASSLDPSGNEQYF. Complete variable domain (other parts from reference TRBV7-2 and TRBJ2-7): GAGVSQSPSNKVTEKGKDVELRCDPISGHTALYWYRQSLGQGLEFLIYFQGNSAPDKSGLPSDRFSAERTGGSVSTLTIQRTQQEDSAVYLCASSLDPSGNEQYFGPGTRLTVT.

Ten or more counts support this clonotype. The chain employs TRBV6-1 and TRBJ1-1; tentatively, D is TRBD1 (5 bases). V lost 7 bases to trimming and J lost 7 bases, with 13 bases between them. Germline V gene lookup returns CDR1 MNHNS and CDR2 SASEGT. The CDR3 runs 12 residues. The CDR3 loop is CASIGTAIEAFF. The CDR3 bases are TGTGCCAGCATAGGGACCGCCATTGAAGCTTTCTTT.